This T cell receptor (beta chain) was captured by sequencing in a study of OX40 agonist ivuxolimab in advanced cancers. About the study as a whole: Ivuxolimab was a fully human IgG2 agonistic monoclonal antibody targeting the costimulatory receptor OX40 (CD134). The purpose of peripheral TCRbeta sequencing was to test whether ivuxolimab changed TCR sequence diversity and led to clonal T-cell expansion. Patients were allowed to have had prior anti-PD-1, anti-PD-L1 or anti-CTLA-4 therapy, and 40% of the dose-escalation patients had been treated with checkpoint inhibitors. The paper reports the monotherapy dose-escalation portion (N of about 50 patients) of the phase I ivuxolimab trial. Among the roughly 50 dose-escalation patients, 19 had hepatocellular carcinoma, around 15 melanoma, 9 renal cell carcinoma and 9 head and neck cancer. Partial responses occurred in three dose-escalation patients: two with cutaneous melanoma and one with hepatocellular carcinoma. Intravenous ivuxolimab was administered to patients every 2 weeks at six dose levels: 0.01, 0.1, 0.3, 1.5, 3 and 10 mg/kg. In the dose-escalation cohort, 75% to 85% of patients were male, and the mean age was roughly 56 years with a range of roughly 20 to 79.

The trial excluded patients who had a history of autoimmune disease or were on systemic immunosuppression. In every dose cohort, peripheral blood was drawn for TCR sequencing at baseline, cycle 4 day 1, and cycle 7 day 1. Samples were obtained from an open-label, multicenter, first-in-human phase I dose-escalation trial of ivuxolimab. Adults with locally advanced or metastatic head and neck squamous cell, hepatocellular, melanoma or renal cell carcinoma were enrolled in the trial. Before TCR sequencing, CD4+ T cells and CD8+ T cells from peripheral blood were sorted into separate populations. Broader findings and caveats from the paper: After ivuxolimab, expanded clones were on average more numerous among CD8+ T cells than among CD4+ T cells. The antigen specificity of the peripheral T cells that underwent clonal expansion was not determined. At doses of 0.1 to 3.0 mg/kg, clonal expansion of both CD4+ and CD8+ blood T cells was observed from baseline to week 6. In partial responders in the 0.1-3.0 mg/kg groups, normalized peripheral clonal expansion was found to be among the lowest, especially among CD8+ T cells. Low levels of normalized T-cell clonal expansion were also seen in some patients who did not respond.

Comment on this clone: Its antigen remains unidentified. No much larger clone exists at a distance of one base, and base qualities are not known.

Genomic DNA was isolated from the sorted cells so that the TCRbeta CDR3 region could be sequenced. The immunoSEQ Assay was used to sequence the TCRbeta CDR3 regions. This immuneACCESS table, as held by TCRdb, lists in-frame sequences with V and J called but not all clones. Of the missing ones, under half trace to an unresolved V gene in checked studies; the others have no known cause. For this sample there are 50,000 to 65,000 clones; roughly 82% appear just once. The ten largest clones represent about 3.8% of the sample. The CDR3 contains 15 residues, cysteine and phenylalanine counted. Just the 45-base CDR3 DNA is kept, in frame starting at base 1. V is cut by 0 bases and J by 2 bases, and the space between the germline ends is 11 bases. CDR1 and CDR2, looked up from the germline V gene, are SGHRS and YFSETQ.

The sequences come from CD4+ or CD8+ T cells sorted from blood, collected in a trial of the OX40 agonist ivuxolimab. This clonotype was sampled from an adult with an advanced solid tumor such as melanoma, head and neck, liver or kidney cancer. Recombination joined TRBV5-1 with TRBJ1-2, with the D gene not confidently named. The DNA sequence is given as TGCGCCAGCAGCTTGGAATGGGGTAGAAACTATGGCTACACCTTC. This encodes CASSLEWGRNYGYTF.